These 21 T cell receptor beta chains came from one sample sequenced in a study of shared clonotypes between healthy human individuals. Generated by immunoSEQ multiplex PCR, the TCRdb table keeps only in-frame clones and is missing some. The sample includes 500,000 or so clones, about 96% of them seen just once. Material: naive CD4+ T cells sorted from blood. Subset meaning: CD45RA+ positively selected. These receptors originate from a woman in her twenties or thirties in good health.

The gene calls are TRBV28 and TRBJ1-2; D ambiguous. V was cut by 6 bases and J by 1 base, with 6 bases left in between. Germline V CDR1 and CDR2: MDHEN, SYDVKM. CDR3 length: 12 residues. The CDR3 region is CASRPDNYGYTF. CDR3 in DNA: TGTGCCAGCAGACCGGATAACTATGGCTACACCTTC.

The chain joins TRBV5-1 to TRBJ1-5, with D perhaps matching TRBD1 (5 bases). The CDR3 covers 13 residues. Germline values: CDR1 SGHRS, CDR2 YFSETQ. Deletions cut 2 bases from V and 7 bases from J, with 10 bases between. The CDR3 protein is CASSLAGSQPQHF. The CDR3 DNA sequence: TGCGCCAGCAGCTTAGCAGGGAGCCAGCCCCAGCATTTT.

This chain connects TRBV6-4 to TRBJ2-7, with D possibly called TRBD1 or TRBD2 (5 bases each). CDR1 is MRHNA and CDR2 is SNTAGT in the germline V gene. V lost 3 bases, J lost 2 bases, and 17 bases lay in between. The CDR3 length is 16 residues. CDR3 DNA sequence: TGTGCCAGCAGTGAACCCGGGACGGCCAGACCCTACGAGCAGTACTTC. The encoded protein is CASSEPGTARPYEQYF.

The chain links TRBV19 to TRBJ1-1; tentative D call: TRBD1 (5 bases). V gave up 6 bases and J gave up 9 bases, with 14 bases separating them. The CDR3 is made up of 12 amino acids. In germline, CDR1 is LNHDA, CDR2 SQIVND (reference sequence). The DNA for the CDR3 is TGTGCCAGTAGCCCCCGGGACGTCAAAGCTTTCTTT. Its protein is CASSPRDVKAFF.

This chain joins TRBV18 and TRBJ2-7; 10 bases match TRBD2. CDR3 length: 20 residues. V shed 6 bases and J 2 bases; nucleotides not matched to a gene: 22. In germline, CDR1 is KGHSH, CDR2 LQKENI. CDR3 region: CASSPIGLGGSLAGAYEQYF. The CDR3, as DNA: TGTGCCAGCTCCCCTATCGGTTTAGGGGGTTCCCTAGCGGGGGCCTACGAGCAGTACTTC.

The chain employs TRBV19 and TRBJ1-4; unclear D gene. This CDR3 has 16 amino acids. CDR1 is LNHDA, CDR2 SQIVND, per germline (reference sequence). V lost 1 base and J lost 1, with 10 bases in between. The CDR3 here is CASSIASRITNEKLFF. The CDR3 DNA reads TGTGCCAGTAGTATAGCATCGCGGATAACTAATGAAAAACTGTTTTTT.

The chain couples TRBV6-5 to TRBJ2-7, with 10 bases lining up with TRBD2. J lost 6 bases, V lost 6 bases, and 5 bases had no gene match. Germline V gives CDR1 MNHEY, CDR2 SVGAGI. The CDR3 is 13 amino acids. CDR3 amino acids: CASRKVAGGEQYF. CDR3 DNA: TGTGCCAGCAGGAAGGTAGCGGGAGGCGAGCAGTACTTC.

This chain links TRBV19 with TRBJ1-5; the D gene is possibly TRBD1 (5 bases). The germline V gene has CDR1 LNHDA and CDR2 SQIVND (reference sequence). The ends were cut back, 8 bases at V and 6 bases at J, with 20 bases in the middle. The CDR3 loop spans 15 amino acids. CDR3 sequence: CASGAGQVPLQPQHF. The CDR3 nucleotides read TGTGCCAGTGGGGCGGGGCAGGTTCCGCTTCAGCCCCAGCATTTT.

The rearrangement uses TRBV19 and TRBJ2-7, with 7 bases matching TRBD2. CDR3 length: 18 amino acids. The germline V gene has CDR1 LNHDA and CDR2 SQIVND (reference sequence). V lost 4 bases, J lost 0 bases, and 15 bases stayed unmatched. CDR3 sequence: CASSSGSDTPSPSYEQYF. The CDR3 DNA is TGTGCCAGTAGTAGCGGGAGTGATACCCCTAGTCCCTCCTACGAGCAGTACTTC.

This clone was picked up one time. The rearrangement uses TRBV6-5 and TRBJ1-3; D remains unclear. Trimming shortened V by 8 bases and J by 0 bases, and 5 bases separated the two germline ends. CDR1 is MNHEY, CDR2 SVGAGI, per germline. CDR3 length equals 12 residues. The CDR3 region is CASLSSGNTIYF. In DNA form, the CDR3 reads TGTGCCAGCCTCAGCTCTGGAAACACCATATATTTT.

The chain carries TRBV6-5 and TRBJ2-7, with a tentative D call TRBD2 (5 bases). The CDR3 consists of 15 residues. Germline values: CDR1 MNHEY, CDR2 SVGAGI. V lost 3 bases to trimming and J lost 3 bases, with 15 bases between them. CDR3 coding DNA: TGTGCCAGCAGTTATGCGGGTATCGGCATCTACGAGCAGTACTTC. This translates into CASSYAGIGIYEQYF.

J is TRBJ2-7 and V is TRBV6-6; 9 bases fit TRBD2. The CDR3 has 14 amino acids. The junction had 3 bases not matched to a gene; V was cut back by 6 bases and J by 0 bases. CDR1 and CDR2 from the germline V gene are MNHNY and SVGAGI (reference sequence). CDR3 in amino acids: CASSLAGNSYEQYF. The CDR3 nucleotides are TGTGCCAGCAGCCTAGCGGGAAACTCCTACGAGCAGTACTTC.

The V gene is TRBV30, the J gene TRBJ2-1; 12 nucleotides line up with TRBD2. V dropped 0 bases and J dropped 6; count of bases not matched to a gene: 9. The CDR3 spans 17 residues. Per the germline V gene, CDR1 is GTSNPN and CDR2 is SVGIG (reference sequence). This CDR3 is CAWSVQLAGGPLNEQFF. Here the CDR3 DNA reads TGTGCCTGGAGTGTACAACTAGCGGGAGGACCCCTCAATGAGCAGTTCTTC.

The rearrangement uses TRBV5-1 and TRBJ2-1; tentatively, D is TRBD2 (5 bases). CDR1 SGHRS and CDR2 YFSETQ come from the germline V gene. This CDR3 has 15 residues. V was cut by 6 bases and J by 1 base, with 14 bases left in between. CDR3 sequence (DNA): TGCGCCAGCACCCCCGCGGGCCTATCCTACAATGAGCAGTTCTTC. Its translation: CASTPAGLSYNEQFF.

The chain recombines TRBV23-1 with TRBJ2-7; D gene uncertain. TRBV23-1 is designated an ORF whose function remains uncertain. The CDR3 sequence is 12 residues long. The germline V and J ends were trimmed by 4 bases and 7 bases, with 11 bases remaining between them. In DNA, the CDR3 is TGCGCCAGCAGTCGAAACCTTTGGGAGCAGTACTTC. Translating it yields CASSRNLWEQYF.

This clone was seen a handful of times. Other DNA sequences in the same sample also yield this CDR3. J is TRBJ1-1 and V is TRBV20-1; no reliable D call. CDR1 and CDR2 from the germline V gene are DFQATT and SNEGSKA (reference sequence). Trimming removed 3 bases from V and 5 bases from J, with 4 bases in between. This CDR3 contains 10 residues. CDR3 sequence: CSARVTEAFF. The CDR3, as DNA: TGCAGTGCTAGGGTGACTGAAGCTTTCTTT.

The rearrangement links TRBV6-5 to TRBJ2-3, with D uncertain. This CDR3 contains 15 residues. CDR1 MNHEY and CDR2 SVGAGI come from the germline V gene. The ends were cut back, 0 bases at V and 4 bases at J, with 11 bases in the middle. This CDR3 reads CASSYSKTRPDTQYF. Here the CDR3 DNA reads TGTGCCAGCAGTTACTCGAAGACGAGGCCAGATACGCAGTATTTT.

A single count supports this clone. The gene calls are TRBV19 and TRBJ1-2; D not certain. This CDR3 is 13 amino acids long. The V and J ends lost 8 bases and 5 bases respectively, with 15 bases between them. CDR1 is LNHDA, CDR2 SQIVND, per germline (reference sequence). CDR3 nucleotides: TGTGCCAGTGCGCTCGGACGCGGATATGGCTACACCTTC. As protein: CASALGRGYGYTF.

The genes are TRBV6-6 and TRBJ2-7; TRBD2 might be the D (7 bases). V was shortened by 5 bases and J by 5 bases, with 13 bases between the two germline ends. This CDR3 has 13 residues. Germline lookup yields CDR1 MNHNY and CDR2 SVGAGI (reference sequence). The CDR3 DNA reads as TGTGCCAGCAGTGGGAGGGGGGGCGACGAGCAGTACTTC. This codes for CASSGRGGDEQYF.

V gene TRBV14 combines with J gene TRBJ2-5; the D gene is possibly TRBD1 (5 bases). The germline gives CDR1 SGHDN, CDR2 FVKESK. The V end lost 0 bases, the J end lost 5 bases, and 13 bases lay between the germline ends. CDR3 length equals 15 residues. The CDR3 here is CASSQDPESGETQYF. CDR3 nucleotides: TGTGCCAGCAGCCAAGACCCAGAGTCAGGGGAGACCCAGTACTTC.

The chain joins TRBV6-6 to TRBJ1-1, with 11 bases aligning to TRBD1. The CDR3 spans 15 residues. Per the germline V gene, CDR1 is MNHNY and CDR2 is SVGAGI (reference sequence). Trimming removed 7 bases from V and 1 base from J; junction bases left unmatched: 5. CDR3 protein: CASKKGTGGNTEAFF. The CDR3 region has the DNA TGTGCCAGCAAAAAGGGGACAGGGGGGAACACTGAAGCTTTCTTT.